Below, 31 T cell receptor beta chains from the same sample are listed, as sequenced in a study of T cell responses to AZD1222 COVID-19 vaccine. Sequencing used immunoSEQ multiplex PCR; TCRdb keeps in-frame clones, though not all of them. The table has 83,000 or so clones, roughly 86% seen once. Sequencing was performed on peripheral blood, taken on day 0 of AZD1222 vaccination. Receptor source: an adult in good health.

The rearrangement joins TRBV7-2 to TRBJ2-1; 7 bases map to TRBD2. The CDR3 extends over 15 amino acids. Germline CDR1 and CDR2: SGHTA and FQGNSA. The V and J ends lost 5 bases and 10 bases, in that order; junction bases with no gene match: 14. CDR3 DNA: TGTGCCAGCAGCCCGCCGTCGGCGGGAGTACGGGAGCAGTTCTTC. Its translation: CASSPPSAGVREQFF.

In this sample, this clone turned up once. The chain couples TRBV6-2 or TRBV6-3 to TRBJ2-1; TRBD2 might be the D (6 bases). V was pared by 6 bases and J by 5 bases, with 11 bases between. The length of the CDR3 is 13 residues. Looked up from germline, CDR1 is MNHEY and CDR2 is SVGEGT. The CDR3 nucleotides read TGTGCCAGCAGCCAACTAGCAAACAATGAGCAGTTCTTC. Translated: CASSQLANNEQFF.

V gene TRBV18 combines with J gene TRBJ1-2; 7 bases are a match to TRBD1. Trimming at V came to 1 base and at J to 2 bases, leaving 1 base not matched to a gene. The CDR3 is 14 residues long. Germline loops: CDR1 KGHSH, CDR2 LQKENI. CDR3 nucleotide sequence: TGTGCCAGCTCACCACGCAGGGGGAACTATGGCTACACCTTC. It encodes CASSPRRGNYGYTF. The complete variable domain, with remaining parts taken from reference TRBV18 and TRBJ1-2, reads NAGVMQNPRHLVRRRGQEARLRCSPMKGHSHVYWYRQLPEEGLKFMVYLQKENIIDESGMPKERFSAEFPKEGPSILRIQQVVRGDSAAYFCASSPRRGNYGYTFGSGTRLTVV.

About this clone itself: The same CDR3 can be traced to other DNA sequences in this sample. The chain couples TRBV5-1 to TRBJ1-1, with TRBD1 matching over 7 bases. The CDR3 loop spans 14 amino acids. V lost 0 bases to trimming and J lost 3 bases; unmatched junction nucleotides: 2. The germline CDR1 and CDR2 sequences are SGHRS and YFSETQ. The CDR3, as DNA: TGCGCCAGCAGCTTGGTGCAGGGGGACACTGAAGCTTTCTTT. It specifies CASSLVQGDTEAFF.

This clone appeared a single time. This same CDR3 is encoded by further DNA sequences in the sample. The V call is TRBV29-1, the J call TRBJ1-1; D unresolved. There are 11 residues in the CDR3. The germline V gene encodes CDR1 SQVTM and CDR2 ANQGSEA. V shed 6 bases and J shed 1 base, with 6 bases lying between them. In DNA, the CDR3 is TGCAGCGTCCGGGGGAACACTGAAGCTTTCTTT. This codes for CSVRGNTEAFF.

The chain combines TRBV3-1 (or the pseudogene TRBV3-2) with TRBJ2-1, with 10 bases that match TRBD2. CDR1 and CDR2 (germline): LGHDT, YNNKEL (reference sequence). With V trimmed by 2 bases and J by 8 bases, 6 bases remained unmatched. The CDR3 runs 15 residues. CDR3 bases: TGTGCCAGCAGCCAATACCGAGCGGGAGGGGATGAGCAGTTCTTC. Protein product: CASSQYRAGGDEQFF.

The chain carries TRBV5-6 and TRBJ1-6; tentative D call: TRBD1 (5 bases). This CDR3 has 16 amino acids. The germline CDR1 and CDR2 sequences are SGHDT and YYEEEE. Deletions cut 6 bases from V and 1 base from J, with 14 bases between. CDR3 nucleotides: TGTGCCAGCACCCAGTTCGGGGGATCCTATAATTCACCCCTCCACTTT. Translated: CASTQFGGSYNSPLHF.

In DNA form, the CDR3 reads TGTGCCAGTCAGGGTCCTGGGGGTCAGCCCCAGCATTTT. As protein: CASQGPGGQPQHF. V and J are TRBV19 and TRBJ1-5; the D gene is possibly TRBD1 (5 bases). The ends were cut back, 8 bases at V and 6 bases at J, with 14 bases in the middle. The germline CDR1 and CDR2 sequences are LNHDA and SQIVND (reference sequence). The CDR3 loop spans 13 amino acids.

This clone occurred many times. The chain employs TRBV27 and TRBJ2-7; the D call may be TRBD1 or TRBD2 (6 bases each). Deletions cut 1 base from V and 4 bases from J, with 11 bases between. The CDR3 has 14 residues. Germline V gene data show CDR1 as MNHEY and CDR2 as SMNVEV (reference sequence). CDR3 DNA sequence: TGTGCCAGCAGTTTATTCGGGGGCGATTACGAGCAGTACTTC. As protein: CASSLFGGDYEQYF.

The chain combines TRBV25-1 with TRBJ2-5; TRBD1 might be the D (6 bases). The CDR3 loop spans 13 amino acids. The germline CDR1 and CDR2 sequences are MGHDK and SYGVNS. The ends were cut back, 3 bases at V and 6 bases at J, with 11 bases in the middle. This chain's CDR3 is CASSDGQQKTQYF. The CDR3 DNA is TGTGCCAGCAGTGACGGACAGCAGAAGACCCAGTACTTC.

The genes are TRBV10-1 and TRBJ2-3; D is unresolved. The CDR3 spans 13 residues. The germline V gene encodes CDR1 WNHNN and CDR2 SYGVQD (reference sequence). V lost 6 bases and J 3 bases, leaving 10 bases between the germline ends. The CDR3 loop reads CASRPHGTDTQYF. CDR3 nucleotides: TGCGCCAGCAGGCCACATGGGACAGATACGCAGTATTTT.

V is TRBV30 and J is TRBJ1-1, with 12 bases lining up with TRBD1. There are 14 residues in the CDR3. With V trimmed by 3 bases and J by 4 bases, 3 bases remained unmatched. Germline assignment: CDR1 GTSNPN and CDR2 SVGIG (reference sequence). CDR3 region: CAWRGQGARTEAFF. As DNA, the CDR3 is TGTGCCTGGAGGGGACAGGGGGCACGCACTGAAGCTTTCTTT.

Note on this clone: The sample carries other DNA sequences with the same CDR3. The V and J genes are TRBV18 and TRBJ1-5; D perhaps matches TRBD1 (5 bases). There are 14 residues in the CDR3. Germline CDR1 KGHSH, CDR2 LQKENI. Trimming removed 6 bases at V and 1 base at J, with 10 bases between. This CDR3 reads CASSPGQSNQPQHF. In DNA, the CDR3 is TGTGCCAGCTCTCCAGGGCAGAGCAATCAGCCCCAGCATTTT.

This chain links TRBV4-2 with TRBJ1-5, with TRBD1 identical over 7 bases. Germline V gene lookup returns CDR1 LGHNA and CDR2 YNFKEQ. This CDR3 has 14 residues. After removal of 1 base from V and 6 bases from J, the junction contained 3 bases not matched to a gene. The CDR3 protein is CASSQGQGTQPQHF. CDR3 sequence (DNA): TGTGCCAGCAGCCAAGGACAGGGAACTCAGCCCCAGCATTTT.

This clone was counted a single time. The chain combines TRBV27 with TRBJ1-2; D call uncertain. The germline CDR1 and CDR2 sequences are MNHEY and SMNVEV (reference sequence). The CDR3 sequence is 12 residues long. Between the trimmed V and J ends, which lost 6 bases and 8 bases, there was a span of 13 bases. In nucleotides, the CDR3 is TGTGCCAGCAGCTCCTCATCCGGGGGCTACACCTTC. It yields the protein CASSSSSGGYTF.

The V and J genes are TRBV30 and TRBJ2-5; D unresolved. CDR3 length: 16 residues. Germline V gene data show CDR1 as GTSNPN and CDR2 as SVGIG (reference sequence). With 1 base removed from V and 10 bases from J, the gap between germline ends came to 25 bases. The CDR3 DNA reads TGTGCCTGGAGTGCCTCCAACATGAACCTCCGGGTCGGCCAGTACTTC. Its protein is CAWSASNMNLRVGQYF. The variable domain in full, completed from reference TRBV30 and TRBJ2-5, reads SQTIHQWPATLVQPVGSPLSLECTVEGTSNPNLYWYRQAAGRGLQLLFYSVGIGQISSEVPQNLSASRPQDRQFILSSKKLLLSDSGFYLCAWSASNMNLRVGQYFGPGTRLLVL.

The chain links TRBV28 to TRBJ2-7; TRBD2 matches at 8 bases. The trim removed 3 bases at V and 0 bases at J, leaving 7 bases unmatched. Germline CDR1 MDHEN, CDR2 SYDVKM. The CDR3 sequence is 16 residues long. The CDR3 reads CASSFRSGGSSYEQYF. The CDR3 DNA sequence: TGTGCCAGCAGTTTTCGTTCGGGGGGGAGCTCCTACGAGCAGTACTTC.

The chain combines TRBV6-5 with TRBJ1-1; tentatively, D is TRBD1 (6 bases). CDR1 is MNHEY, CDR2 SVGAGI, per germline. CDR3 length equals 15 residues. The germline V and J ends were trimmed by 0 bases and 5 bases, with 13 bases remaining between them. CDR3 region: CASSYSGTRGTEAFF. The CDR3 DNA reads TGTGCCAGCAGTTACTCCGGGACAAGAGGGACTGAAGCTTTCTTT.

The chain is built from TRBV15 and TRBJ2-3; the D is unclear. Germline CDR1 reads LNHNV; CDR2 reads YYDKDF (reference sequence). The CDR3 length is 16 residues. The ends were cut back, 0 bases at V and 0 bases at J, with 10 bases in the middle. CDR3 residues: CATSRDRLGSTDTQYF. The CDR3 DNA sequence: TGTGCCACCAGCAGAGACCGACTGGGGAGCACAGATACGCAGTATTTT. The variable domain in full, with the rest retrieved from reference TRBV15 and TRBJ2-3, is DAMVIQNPRYQVTQFGKPVTLSCSQTLNHNVMYWYQQKSSQAPKLLFHYYDKDFNNEADTPDNFQSRRPNTSFCFLDIRSPGLGDTAMYLCATSRDRLGSTDTQYFGPGTRLTVL.

V is TRBV19 and J is TRBJ2-7, with D unclear. Germline V gives CDR1 LNHDA, CDR2 SQIVND (reference sequence). The CDR3 sequence is 15 residues long. Between the trimmed V and J ends, which lost 2 bases and 3 bases, there was a span of 14 bases. Written as DNA, the CDR3 is TGTGCCAGTAGTATAAGTCTAGGGCAGTTCTACGAGCAGTACTTC. This translates into CASSISLGQFYEQYF.

V gene TRBV27 combines with J gene TRBJ2-2, with a weak D call TRBD1 (5 bases). This CDR3 is 18 amino acids long. Germline CDR1 is MNHEY and CDR2 is SMNVEV (reference sequence). Trimming removed 4 bases from V and 4 bases from J, with 22 bases in between. The CDR3 spells CASSSLWTFGKSTGELFF. The CDR3 region has the DNA TGTGCCAGCAGTTCCCTATGGACATTTGGGAAGAGCACCGGGGAGCTGTTTTTT.

The V gene is TRBV3-1 (or the pseudogene TRBV3-2), the J gene TRBJ2-1; unclear D gene. Trimming cost V 1 base and J 7 bases, with 8 bases left between them. The CDR3 sequence is 13 residues long. The germline V gene has CDR1 LGHDT and CDR2 YNNKEL (reference sequence). CDR3 nucleotides: TGTGCCAGCAGCCAAGGGGGAAGAAATGAGCAGTTCTTC. Residues: CASSQGGRNEQFF.

This chain joins TRBV6-5 and TRBJ2-2; tentatively, D is TRBD1 or TRBD2 (5 bases each). Trimming stripped 2 bases from V and 3 bases from J, with 13 bases between. This CDR3 spans 16 amino acids. Germline loops: CDR1 MNHEY, CDR2 SVGAGI. The CDR3 sequence is CASSYVLGPYTGELFF. The CDR3 DNA is TGTGCCAGCAGTTACGTTCTGGGACCATACACCGGGGAGCTGTTTTTT.

CDR3 DNA sequence: TGTGCCAGCAAAAACAGGGACGGCTACACCTTC. It codes for CASKNRDGYTF. The rearrangement links TRBV3-1 (or the pseudogene TRBV3-2) to TRBJ1-2; possible D gene TRBD1, 6 bases. V lost 7 bases, J lost 8 bases, and 11 bases lay in between. The V gene's germline CDR1 is LGHDT and CDR2 YNNKEL (reference sequence). CDR3 size: 11 residues.

This chain joins TRBV24-1 and TRBJ2-7; D perhaps matches TRBD1 (5 bases). The CDR3 consists of 14 residues. CDR1 is KGHDR, CDR2 SFDVKD, per germline. Trimming left V 3 bases short and J 2 bases short, with 10 bases between. CDR3 loop: CATSDRTSTYEQYF. The DNA for the CDR3 is TGTGCCACCAGTGATCGGACATCTACCTACGAGCAGTACTTC.

The V and J genes are TRBV18 and TRBJ2-5, with TRBD2 matching 13 bases. Losses at the gene ends were 4 bases for V and 1 base for J; bases not matched to a gene: 6. Germline CDR1 KGHSH, CDR2 LQKENI. This CDR3 contains 17 residues. CDR3 sequence reads: CASSRSTSGGTQETQYF. In DNA form, the CDR3 reads TGTGCCAGCTCACGGTCGACTAGCGGGGGGACCCAAGAGACCCAGTACTTC.

The chain recombines TRBV29-1 with TRBJ2-1, with 7 bases that match TRBD2. CDR3 length: 12 amino acids. Germline V CDR1 and CDR2: SQVTM, ANQGSEA. CDR3 nucleotides: TGCACCCCGGGGGGCTCCTACAATGAGCAGTTCTTC. This translates into CTPGGSYNEQFF.

This chain uses TRBV20-1 with TRBJ1-3; D call uncertain. CDR3 length: 12 amino acids. Trimming removed 3 bases at V and 3 bases at J, with 6 bases between. From germline, CDR1 is DFQATT and CDR2 SNEGSKA (reference sequence). As DNA, the CDR3 is TGCAGTGCTAGTACGGTTGGAAACACCATATATTTT. Translation gives CSASTVGNTIYF.

This chain uses TRBV12-3 or TRBV12-4 with TRBJ1-1; unclear D gene. The V gene lost 6 bases and the J gene lost 5 bases, with 7 bases spanning the gap. The CDR3 contains 11 residues. The CDR3 loop is CASRKRTEAFF. The CDR3 DNA is TGTGCCAGCAGGAAGAGGACTGAAGCTTTCTTT.

The chain carries TRBV29-1 and TRBJ1-2; D perhaps matches TRBD1 (6 bases). V shed 8 bases and J shed 9 bases, with 19 bases lying between them. CDR3 length: 12 amino acids. Germline V gene lookup returns CDR1 SQVTM and CDR2 ANQGSEA. CDR3 coding DNA: TGCAGCTCACGGGACAAGGCCCAGAGCTACACCTTC. Protein product: CSSRDKAQSYTF.

The chain recombines TRBV7-2 with TRBJ1-5; TRBD1 is a possible D gene (6 bases). Between the trimmed V and J ends, which lost 5 bases and 0 bases, there was a span of 20 bases. The CDR3 is made up of 18 amino acids. Germline loops: CDR1 SGHTA, CDR2 FQGNSA. The chain's CDR3 is CASSNTDRRIYSNQPQHF. CDR3 nucleotide sequence: TGTGCCAGCAGCAACACGGACAGACGGATTTATAGCAATCAGCCCCAGCATTTT.